Described below is a single T cell receptor beta chain sequence and its context. The CDR3 is made up of 15 amino acids. Germline lookup yields CDR1 WSHSY and CDR2 SAAADI. With 6 bases clipped from V and 4 bases from J, the junction kept 9 bases outside the gene matches. This record belongs to a study of blood T cell repertoires in COVID-19. Overall study context: Whether acute or convalescent, the COVID-19 samples came from the United States, Italy and Spain. The analysed material was cDNA or gDNA that came from T cells, B-cell-depleted T cells, or PBMCs.

Source study methods: The authors estimated nucleated cell counts from reference gene primer amplification. Profiling relied on immunoSEQ multiplex PCR, and the TCRdb table lists in-frame clones only, not all of them. V, J and clone size derive from that table, while D and trimming were established from the DNA sequence. The sample includes 310,000 or so clones, about 83% of them seen just once. The TCR sequence derives from a woman aged 45-60 years with acute or convalescent COVID-19. What was sequenced was peripheral blood. J is TRBJ2-1 and V is TRBV10-2; 7 nucleotides line up with TRBD2. This chain's CDR3 is CASRITGGGYNEQFF. CDR3 nucleotide sequence: TGCGCCAGCAGAATAACGGGGGGAGGATACAATGAGCAGTTCTTC.